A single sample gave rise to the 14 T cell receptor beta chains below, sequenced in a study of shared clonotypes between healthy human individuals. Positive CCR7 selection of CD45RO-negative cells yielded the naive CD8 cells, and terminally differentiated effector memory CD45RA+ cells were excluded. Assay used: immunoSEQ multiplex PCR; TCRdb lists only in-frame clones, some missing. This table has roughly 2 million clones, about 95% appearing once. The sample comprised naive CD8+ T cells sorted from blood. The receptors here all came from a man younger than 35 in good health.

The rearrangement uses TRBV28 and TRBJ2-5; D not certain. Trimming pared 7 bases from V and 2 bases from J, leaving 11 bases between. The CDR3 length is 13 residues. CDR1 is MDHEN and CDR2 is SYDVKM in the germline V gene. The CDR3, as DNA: TGTGCCAGCACCACCTTTGGGCAAGAGACCCAGTACTTC. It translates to CASTTFGQETQYF.

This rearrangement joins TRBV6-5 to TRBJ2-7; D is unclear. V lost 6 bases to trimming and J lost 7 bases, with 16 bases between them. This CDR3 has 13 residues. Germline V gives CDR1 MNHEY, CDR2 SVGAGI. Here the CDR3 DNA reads TGTGCCAGCAGAAAACATGGGTACGAGGAGCAGTACTTC. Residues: CASRKHGYEEQYF.

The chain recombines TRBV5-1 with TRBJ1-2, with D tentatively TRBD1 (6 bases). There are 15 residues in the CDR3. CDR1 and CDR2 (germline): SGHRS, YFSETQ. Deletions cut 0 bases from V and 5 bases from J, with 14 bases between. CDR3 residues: CASSLEQGTGYGYTF. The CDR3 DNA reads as TGCGCCAGCAGCTTGGAACAGGGTACTGGGTATGGCTACACCTTC.

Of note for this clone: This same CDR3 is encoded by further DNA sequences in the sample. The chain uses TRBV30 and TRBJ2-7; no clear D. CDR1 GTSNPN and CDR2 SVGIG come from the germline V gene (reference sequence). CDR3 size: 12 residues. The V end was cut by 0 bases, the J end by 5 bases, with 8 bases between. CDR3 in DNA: TGTGCCTGGAGTGTGGTCGGCAACGAGCAGTACTTC. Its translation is CAWSVVGNEQYF. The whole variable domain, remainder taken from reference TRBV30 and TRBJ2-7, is SQTIHQWPATLVQPVGSPLSLECTVEGTSNPNLYWYRQAAGRGLQLLFYSVGIGQISSEVPQNLSASRPQDRQFILSSKKLLLSDSGFYLCAWSVVGNEQYFGPGTRLTVT.

CDR3 residues: CASSLGTPEQYF. Here the CDR3 DNA reads TGTGCCAGCAGCTTGGGGACTCCCGAGCAGTACTTC. The chain joins TRBV11-2 to TRBJ2-7; D might be TRBD2 (6 bases). V was clipped by 3 bases and J by 6 bases, with 9 bases between them. The CDR3 contains 12 residues. Germline V gene data show CDR1 as SGHAT and CDR2 as FQNNGV.

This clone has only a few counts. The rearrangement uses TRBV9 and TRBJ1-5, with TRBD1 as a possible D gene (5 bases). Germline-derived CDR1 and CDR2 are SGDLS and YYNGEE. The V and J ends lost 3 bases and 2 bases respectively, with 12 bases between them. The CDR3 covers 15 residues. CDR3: CASSEGPDGNQPQHF. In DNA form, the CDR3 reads TGTGCCAGCAGCGAGGGACCCGACGGCAATCAGCCCCAGCATTTT.

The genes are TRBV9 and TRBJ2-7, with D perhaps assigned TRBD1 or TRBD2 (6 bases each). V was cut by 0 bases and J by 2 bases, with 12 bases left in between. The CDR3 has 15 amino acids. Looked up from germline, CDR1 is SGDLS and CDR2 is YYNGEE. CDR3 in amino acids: CASSVDSGGPYEQYF. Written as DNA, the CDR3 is TGTGCCAGCAGCGTAGATTCCGGGGGCCCCTACGAGCAGTACTTC.

The CDR3 loop is CASSLISQLSGEQFF. The CDR3 bases are TGTGCCAGCAGCTTGATATCACAATTATCGGGGGAGCAGTTCTTC. V and J are TRBV11-2 and TRBJ2-1, with TRBD2 as a possible D gene (5 bases). CDR3 length: 15 amino acids. V lost 3 bases and J 10 bases, leaving 19 bases between the germline ends. CDR1 SGHAT and CDR2 FQNNGV come from the germline V gene.

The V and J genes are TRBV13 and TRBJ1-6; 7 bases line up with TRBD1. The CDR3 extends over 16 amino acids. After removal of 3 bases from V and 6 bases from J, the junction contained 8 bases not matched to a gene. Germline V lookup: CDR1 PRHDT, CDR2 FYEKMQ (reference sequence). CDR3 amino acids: CASSFQGGRANSPLHF. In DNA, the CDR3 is TGTGCCAGCAGCTTCCAAGGGGGCAGGGCTAATTCACCCCTCCACTTT.

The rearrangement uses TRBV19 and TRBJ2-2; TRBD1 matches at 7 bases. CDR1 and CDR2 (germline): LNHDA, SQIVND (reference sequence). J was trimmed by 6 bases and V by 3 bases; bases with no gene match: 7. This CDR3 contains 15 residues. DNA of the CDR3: TGTGCCAGTAGTATCACAGGGGTCGGTGCCGGGGAGCTGTTTTTT. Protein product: CASSITGVGAGELFF.

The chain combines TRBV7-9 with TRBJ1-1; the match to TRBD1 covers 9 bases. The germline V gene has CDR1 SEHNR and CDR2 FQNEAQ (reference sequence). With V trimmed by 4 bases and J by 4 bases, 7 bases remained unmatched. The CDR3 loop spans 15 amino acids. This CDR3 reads CASSSPGTGITEAFF. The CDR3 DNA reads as TGTGCCAGCAGCTCGCCCGGGACAGGGATCACTGAAGCTTTCTTT.

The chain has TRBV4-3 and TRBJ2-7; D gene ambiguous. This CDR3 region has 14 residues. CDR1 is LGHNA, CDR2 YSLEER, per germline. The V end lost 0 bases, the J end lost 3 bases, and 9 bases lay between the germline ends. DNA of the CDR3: TGCGCCAGCAGCCAAGAGCAAGGATTCTACGAGCAGTACTTC. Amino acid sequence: CASSQEQGFYEQYF.

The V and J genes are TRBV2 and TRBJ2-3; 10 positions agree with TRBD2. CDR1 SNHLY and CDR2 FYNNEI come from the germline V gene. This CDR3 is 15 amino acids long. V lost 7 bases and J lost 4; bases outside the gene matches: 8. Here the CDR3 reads CASIGQRGGPDTQYF. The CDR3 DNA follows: TGTGCCAGCATTGGTCAGCGGGGGGGCCCAGATACGCAGTATTTT. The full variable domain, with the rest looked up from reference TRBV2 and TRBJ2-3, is EPEVTQTPSHQVTQMGQEVILRCVPISNHLYFYWYRQILGQKVEFLVSFYNNEISEKSEIFDDQFSVERPDGSNFTLKIRSTKLEDSAMYFCASIGQRGGPDTQYFGPGTRLTVL.

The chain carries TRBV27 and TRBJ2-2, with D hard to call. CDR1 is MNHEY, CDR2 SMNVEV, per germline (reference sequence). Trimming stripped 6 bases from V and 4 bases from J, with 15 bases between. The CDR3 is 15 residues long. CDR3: CASSNHYLGTGELFF. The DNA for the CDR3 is TGTGCCAGCAGCAACCACTACCTTGGCACCGGGGAGCTGTTTTTT.